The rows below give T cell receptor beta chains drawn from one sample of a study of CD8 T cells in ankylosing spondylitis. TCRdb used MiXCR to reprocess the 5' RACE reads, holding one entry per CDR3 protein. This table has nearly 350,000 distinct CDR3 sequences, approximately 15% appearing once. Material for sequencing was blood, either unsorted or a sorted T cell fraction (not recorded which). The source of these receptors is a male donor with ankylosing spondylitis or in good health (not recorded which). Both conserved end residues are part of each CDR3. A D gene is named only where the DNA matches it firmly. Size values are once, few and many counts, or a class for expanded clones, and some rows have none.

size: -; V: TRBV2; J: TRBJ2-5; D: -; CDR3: CASSEARSYQETQYF; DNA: TGTGCCAGCAGTGAAGCCCGAAGTTATCAAGAGACCCAGTACTTC
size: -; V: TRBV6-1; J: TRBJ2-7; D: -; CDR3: CASLPSLLRGYEQYF; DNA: TGTGCCAGCCTTCCCTCCCTTCTCCGGGGCTACGAGCAGTACTTC
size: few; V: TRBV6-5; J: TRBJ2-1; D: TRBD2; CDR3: CASSSASGAGAVEQFF; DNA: TGTGCCAGCAGTTCCGCTAGCGGGGCGGGGGCGGTCGAGCAGTTCTTC
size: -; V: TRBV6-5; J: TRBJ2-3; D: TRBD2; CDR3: CASSYRPSGSTDTQYF; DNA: TGTGCCAGCAGTTACCGCCCTAGCGGATCCACAGATACGCAGTATTTT
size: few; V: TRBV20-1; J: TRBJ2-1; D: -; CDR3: CSARRPPGEQFF; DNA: TGCAGTGCTAGACGTCCCCCAGGTGAGCAGTTCTTC
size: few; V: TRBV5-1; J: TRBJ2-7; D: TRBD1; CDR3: CASSLNAGTGSSYEQYF; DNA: TGCGCCAGCAGCTTGAATGCGGGGACAGGTAGCTCCTACGAGCAGTACTTC
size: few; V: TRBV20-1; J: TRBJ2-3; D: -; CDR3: CSARGGLLTDTQYF; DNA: TGCAGTGCTAGAGGGGGCCTGCTCACAGATACGCAGTATTTT
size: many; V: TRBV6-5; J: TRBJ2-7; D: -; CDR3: CASSSYRDTSYEQYF; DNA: TGTGCCAGCAGTTCTTACCGGGACACCTCCTACGAGCAGTACTTC
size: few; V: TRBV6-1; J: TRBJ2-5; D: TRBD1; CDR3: CASSPAPGQTKETQYF; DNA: TGTGCCAGCAGTCCAGCCCCGGGACAGACAAAAGAGACCCAGTACTTC
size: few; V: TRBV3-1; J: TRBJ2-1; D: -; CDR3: CASSQPRGSGYNEQFF; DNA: TGTGCCAGCAGCCAACCTCGGGGGTCGGGTTACAATGAGCAGTTCTTC
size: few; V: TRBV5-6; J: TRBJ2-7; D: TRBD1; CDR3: CASTNPRGEQYF; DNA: TGTGCCAGCACCAACCCCAGGGGGGAGCAGTACTTC
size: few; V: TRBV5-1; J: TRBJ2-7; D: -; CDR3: CASSLQDASYEQYF; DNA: TGCGCCAGCAGTTTGCAGGACGCCTCCTACGAGCAGTACTTC
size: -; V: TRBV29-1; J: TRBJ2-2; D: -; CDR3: CSVGLSANTGELFF; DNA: TGCAGCGTTGGCCTGTCAGCGAACACCGGGGAGCTGTTTTTT
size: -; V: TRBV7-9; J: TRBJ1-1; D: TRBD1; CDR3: CASSRGQGARNTEAFF; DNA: TGTGCCAGCAGCCGCGGACAGGGGGCACGGAACACTGAAGCTTTCTTT
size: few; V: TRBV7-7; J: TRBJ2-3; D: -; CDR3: CASSLLGGQGDTQYF; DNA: TGTGCCAGCAGCTTACTCGGGGGCCAGGGAGATACGCAGTATTTT
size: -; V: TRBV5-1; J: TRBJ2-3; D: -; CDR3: CASSLSPPGGSTDTQYF; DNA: TGCGCCAGCAGCTTAAGCCCCCCCGGGGGCAGCACAGATACGCAGTATTTT
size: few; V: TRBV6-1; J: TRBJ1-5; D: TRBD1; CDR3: CASVGTGRFNQPQHF; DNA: TGTGCCAGCGTGGGGACAGGTCGGTTTAATCAGCCCCAGCATTTT
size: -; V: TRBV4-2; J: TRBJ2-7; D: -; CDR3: CASSQDADYEQYF; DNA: TGTGCCAGCAGCCAAGATGCAGATTACGAGCAGTACTTC
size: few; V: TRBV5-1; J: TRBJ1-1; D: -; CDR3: CASSFGRRDTEAFF; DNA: TGCGCCAGCAGCTTCGGAAGGAGGGACACTGAAGCTTTCTTT
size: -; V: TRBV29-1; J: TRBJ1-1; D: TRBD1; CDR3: CSVEERTGDTEAFF; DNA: TGCAGCGTTGAAGAAAGGACAGGGGACACTGAAGCTTTCTTT
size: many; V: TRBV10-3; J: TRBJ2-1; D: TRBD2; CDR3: CAISESSGSSYNEQFF; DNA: TGTGCCATCAGTGAGTCTAGCGGGAGCTCCTACAATGAGCAGTTCTTC
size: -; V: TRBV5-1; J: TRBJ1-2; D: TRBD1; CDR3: CASSLDGRTGNYGYTF; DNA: TGCGCCAGCAGCTTGGACGGTCGGACAGGCAACTATGGCTACACCTTC
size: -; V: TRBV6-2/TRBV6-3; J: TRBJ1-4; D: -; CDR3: CAIKDAPKKKLFF; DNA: TGTGCCATCAAAGATGCGCCGAAGAAAAAACTGTTTTTT
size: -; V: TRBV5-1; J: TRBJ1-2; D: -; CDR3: CASSLDSHYGYTF; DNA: TGCGCCAGCAGCTTGGACTCTCACTATGGCTACACCTTC
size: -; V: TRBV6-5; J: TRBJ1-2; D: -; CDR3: CASSYSSTGSGYTF; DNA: TGTGCCAGCAGTTACTCGTCGACAGGTTCAGGCTACACCTTC
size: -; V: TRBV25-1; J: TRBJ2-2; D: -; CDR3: CASSAQVITGELFF; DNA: TGTGCCAGCAGTGCGCAGGTCATCACCGGGGAGCTGTTTTTT
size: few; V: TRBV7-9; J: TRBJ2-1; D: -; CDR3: CASRGLNYNEQFF; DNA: TGTGCCAGCAGGGGGTTGAACTACAATGAGCAGTTCTTC
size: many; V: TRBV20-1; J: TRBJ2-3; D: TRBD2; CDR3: CSAVTSGRGGGTDTQYF; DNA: TGCAGTGCTGTGACTAGCGGGAGGGGAGGTGGGACAGATACGCAGTATTTT
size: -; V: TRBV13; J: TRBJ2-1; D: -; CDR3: CASSTRAGEQFF; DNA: TGTGCCAGCAGCACTCGGGCGGGTGAGCAGTTCTTC
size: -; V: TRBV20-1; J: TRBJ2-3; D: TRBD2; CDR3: CSARDLGLAGGLTDTQYF; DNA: TGCAGTGCTAGAGATCTGGGACTAGCGGGAGGCCTCACAGATACGCAGTATTTT
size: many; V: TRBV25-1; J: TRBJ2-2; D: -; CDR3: CASSRTGRSGELFF; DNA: TGTGCCAGCAGTCGTACAGGGAGGTCCGGGGAGCTGTTTTTT
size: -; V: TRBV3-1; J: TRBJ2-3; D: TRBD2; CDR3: CASSPLTSGTDTQYF; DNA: TGTGCCAGCAGCCCGCTGACTAGCGGAACAGATACGCAGTATTTT
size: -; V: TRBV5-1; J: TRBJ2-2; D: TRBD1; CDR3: CASSLQGNLAGELFF; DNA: TGCGCCAGCAGCTTACAGGGGAATTTGGCCGGGGAGCTGTTTTTT
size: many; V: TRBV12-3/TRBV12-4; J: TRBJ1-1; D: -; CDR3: CALSWGNTEAFF; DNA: TGTGCCCTTTCATGGGGAAACACTGAAGCTTTCTTT
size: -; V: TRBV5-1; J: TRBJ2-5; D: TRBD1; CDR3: CASSVTPDRVKETQYF; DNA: TGCGCCAGCAGCGTGACCCCGGACAGGGTAAAAGAGACCCAGTACTTC
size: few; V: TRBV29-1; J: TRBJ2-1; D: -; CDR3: CSVGRSYNEQFF; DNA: TGCAGCGTTGGTCGGTCCTACAATGAGCAGTTCTTC
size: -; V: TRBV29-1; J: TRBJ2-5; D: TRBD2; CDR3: CSVEEATSRSAQYF; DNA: TGCAGCGTTGAAGAGGCGACTAGCAGGTCCGCCCAGTACTTC
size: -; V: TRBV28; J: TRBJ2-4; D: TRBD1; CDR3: CASSLRAGTGKYF; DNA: TGTGCCAGCAGTTTACGGGCCGGGACAGGGAAGTACTTC
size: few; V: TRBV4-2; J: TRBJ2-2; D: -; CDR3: CASSQDPDLGTGELFF; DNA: TGTGCCAGCAGCCAAGATCCGGACTTAGGGACCGGGGAGCTGTTTTTT
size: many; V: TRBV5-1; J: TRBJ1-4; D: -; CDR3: CASSTGTGEKLFF; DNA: TGCGCCAGCAGCACCGGGACGGGGGAAAAACTGTTTTTT
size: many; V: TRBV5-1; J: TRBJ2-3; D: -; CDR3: CASSPSTLTDTQYF; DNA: TGCGCCAGCAGCCCATCTACTCTGACAGATACGCAGTATTTT
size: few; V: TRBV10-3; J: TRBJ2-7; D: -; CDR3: CAISESRQNEQYF; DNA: TGTGCCATCAGTGAGTCGAGGCAGAACGAGCAGTACTTC